These 24 T cell receptor beta chains were sequenced from one sample in a study of T cell repertoires in cytomegalovirus infection (dated 2019 in TCRdb). TCRdb names Illumina HiSeq 1500 as the instrument used. The raw public reads went through TCRdb reprocessing: fastp at Q25, MiXCR clone calling, in-frame beta chains kept. CDR3 protein duplicates are merged, each entry listing the most common genes and DNA. The sample table records 450,000 to 650,000 distinct CDR3 sequences; 40% of these occur just once. 48% of the sample belongs to the ten largest clones. Which antigens these TCRs recognize remains unknown. The treatment or condition tag for this specimen amounts to: in vitro stimulation with specific CMV peptide epitopes to enrich CMV-specific T cells. The sequencing here drew on cultured PBMCs, taken from culture after CMV antigen stimulation. All receptors derive from a human donor in good health (CMV status not recorded). Some clones in this sample may be carry-over from other donors' samples.

V gene TRBV11-2 combines with J gene TRBJ2-7, with D possibly TRBD2 on 5 matching bases. CDR1 SGHAT and CDR2 FQNNGV come from the germline V gene. CDR3 length equals 14 residues. V was clipped by 5 bases and J by 1 base, with 12 bases between them. The CDR3 loop is CASSRLQRSYEQYF. The DNA of the CDR3 is TGTGCCAGCAGCCGACTCCAGCGGTCCTACGAGCAGTACTTC.

The V and J genes are TRBV11-1 and TRBJ2-7; 7 positions agree with TRBD1. Germline V gives CDR1 SGHAT, CDR2 FQDESV (reference sequence). V dropped 1 base and J dropped 5; count of bases not matched to a gene: 17. The CDR3 sequence is 18 residues long. The chain's CDR3 is CASSLVFHQDRSRNEQYF. The CDR3 DNA is TGTGCCAGCAGCTTAGTTTTCCACCAGGACAGGTCGAGGAACGAGCAGTACTTC.

The chain recombines TRBV7-2 with TRBJ2-3; possibly TRBD2 for D (6 bases). The V end lost 2 bases, the J end lost 4 bases, and 25 bases lay between the germline ends. Germline V gene sequence: CDR1 SGHTA, CDR2 FQGNSA. This CDR3 region has 19 residues. CDR3: CASSLPRTQAEGTADTQYF. The DNA for the CDR3 is TGTGCCAGCAGCTTACCCCGGACTCAGGCGGAGGGGACGGCAGATACGCAGTATTTT.

This clonotype was observed a few times. The chain carries TRBV5-6 and TRBJ1-6; no definite D call. This CDR3 comprises 12 residues. The V and J ends lost 1 base and 10 bases respectively, with 6 bases between them. The V gene's germline CDR1 is SGHDT and CDR2 YYEEEE. In nucleotides, the CDR3 is TGTGCCAGCAGCTTGTCGCGGTCACCCCTCCACTTT. It translates to CASSLSRSPLHF. The variable domain in full, completed from reference TRBV5-6 and TRBJ1-6, reads DAGVTQSPTHLIKTRGQQVTLRCSPKSGHDTVSWYQQALGQGPQFIFQYYEEEERQRGNFPDRFSGHQFPNYSSELNVNALLLGDSALYLCASSLSRSPLHFGNGTRLTVT.

This clonotype came up many times. The chain links TRBV7-2 to TRBJ2-5, with no clear D. The CDR3 totals 14 residues. V shed 5 bases and J shed 4 bases, with 14 bases lying between them. The germline gives CDR1 SGHTA, CDR2 FQGNSA. Written as DNA, the CDR3 is TGTGCCAGCAGCAACGCCGGCCTGACAGAGACCCAGTACTTC. It encodes CASSNAGLTETQYF. Combining the CDR3 with reference TRBV7-2 and TRBJ2-5 gives the whole variable domain GAGVSQSPSNKVTEKGKDVELRCDPISGHTALYWYRQSLGQGLEFLIYFQGNSAPDKSGLPSDRFSAERTGGSVSTLTIQRTQQEDSAVYLCASSNAGLTETQYFGPGTRLLVL.

This clonotype came up a few times. The chain recombines TRBV12-3 or TRBV12-4 with TRBJ2-7; 7 bases align to TRBD2. CDR3 length equals 13 residues. J lost 4 bases, V lost 6 bases, and 6 bases had no gene match. The CDR3 nucleotides are TGTGCCAGCAGGGGGGAGGGGAGGTACGAGCAGTACTTC. Its protein product is CASRGEGRYEQYF.

This clonotype was counted only a few times. V usage is TRBV7-9 and J usage is TRBJ2-1; TRBD2 might be the D (6 bases). V gave up 5 bases and J gave up 9 bases, with 17 bases separating them. The CDR3 spans 14 residues. CDR1 is SEHNR and CDR2 is FQNEAQ in the germline V gene (reference sequence). The CDR3 spells CASSLYPGLSEQFF. For the CDR3, the DNA is TGTGCCAGCAGCCTTTACCCGGGACTTAGTGAGCAGTTCTTC. Based on the CDR3 plus reference TRBV7-9 and TRBJ2-1, the full variable domain is DTGVSQNPRHKITKRGQNVTFRCDPISEHNRLYWYRQTLGQGPEFLTYFQNEAQLEKSRLLSDRFSAERPKGSFSTLEIQRTEQGDSAMYLCASSLYPGLSEQFFGPGTRLTVL.

The chain recombines TRBV20-1 with TRBJ1-5; a weak D match, TRBD1 (5 bases). The CDR3 runs to 14 residues. The germline V gene encodes CDR1 DFQATT and CDR2 SNEGSKA (reference sequence). V lost 4 bases and J lost 7, with 17 bases in between. CDR3 nucleotide sequence: TGCAGTGCTACCCCCGGGGGACGGGAACAGCCCCAGCATTTT. It translates to CSATPGGREQPQHF.

The V call is TRBV5-1, the J call TRBJ1-4; D is unclear. The V end lost 4 bases, the J end lost 8 bases, and 12 bases lay between the germline ends. The CDR3 runs 13 residues. Germline assignment: CDR1 SGHRS and CDR2 YFSETQ. Here the CDR3 DNA reads TGCGCCAGCAGCCGGACGGACGGAGAAAAACTGTTTTTT. Its protein product is CASSRTDGEKLFF.

This chain links TRBV7-2 with TRBJ2-6; tentatively, D is TRBD1 (5 bases). V lost 5 bases, J lost 4 bases, and 9 bases lay in between. The CDR3 is 14 residues long. CDR1 is SGHTA and CDR2 is FQGNSA in the germline V gene. The CDR3 bases are TGTGCCAGCAGCATCGACAGAGGGGCCAACGTCCTGACTTTC. This encodes CASSIDRGANVLTF.

The rearrangement links TRBV7-6 to TRBJ2-7; maybe TRBD2 (6 bases). The ends were cut back, 3 bases at V and 2 bases at J, with 11 bases in the middle. This CDR3 comprises 14 residues. Germline V gives CDR1 SGHVS, CDR2 FNYEAQ. The CDR3 sequence: CASSFLAGPYEQYF. DNA of the CDR3: TGTGCCAGCAGCTTTTTGGCGGGGCCCTACGAGCAGTACTTC.

This clonotype was observed a handful of times. The V and J genes are TRBV7-2 and TRBJ1-6; D gene uncertain. Per germline, CDR1 SGHTA and CDR2 FQGNSA. Trimming stripped 5 bases from V and 4 bases from J, with 12 bases between. The CDR3 extends over 15 amino acids. The CDR3 region is CASSRRVVYNSPLHF. For the CDR3, the DNA is TGTGCCAGCAGCCGAAGGGTGGTTTATAATTCACCCCTCCACTTT.

The gene calls are TRBV6-1 and TRBJ1-3; no reliable D call. V was pared by 0 bases and J by 1 base, with 13 bases between. In germline, CDR1 is MNHNS, CDR2 SASEGT. This CDR3 is built from 17 residues. The CDR3 region is CASSEAGRFSSGNTIYF. The CDR3 DNA sequence: TGTGCCAGCAGTGAAGCTGGCCGTTTTTCGTCTGGAAACACCATATATTTT.

The gene calls are TRBV12-3 or TRBV12-4 and TRBJ2-3; perhaps TRBD1 as D (6 bases). V lost 2 bases and J lost 5, with 8 bases in between. There are 13 residues in the CDR3. The CDR3 DNA sequence: TGTGCCAGCAGTTTAAGGGGGAAAGATACGCAGTATTTT. As protein: CASSLRGKDTQYF.

This clonotype occurred once. The chain employs TRBV7-2 and TRBJ2-1, with 11 positions matching TRBD2. The V segment lost 4 bases and the J segment 6 bases; nucleotides outside the gene matches: 8. The length of the CDR3 is 16 residues. Germline CDR1 and CDR2: SGHTA and FQGNSA. In DNA, the CDR3 is TGTGCCAGCAGCTCTACGTATAGCGGGGGGGCCAATGAGCAGTTCTTC. Its protein is CASSSTYSGGANEQFF.

The chain employs TRBV6-5 and TRBJ2-1; D is unresolved. The germline V gene encodes CDR1 MNHEY and CDR2 SVGAGI. The CDR3 is made up of 14 amino acids. Between the trimmed V and J ends, which lost 8 bases and 0 bases, there was a span of 11 bases. The CDR3 spells CASRGPSSYNEQFF. In nucleotides, the CDR3 is TGTGCCAGCCGTGGACCGAGCTCCTACAATGAGCAGTTCTTC.

The chain employs TRBV7-9 and TRBJ1-1, with D unresolved. The germline V and J ends were trimmed by 2 bases and 4 bases, with 8 bases remaining between them. The CDR3 has 13 amino acids. Per the germline V gene, CDR1 is SEHNR and CDR2 is FQNEAQ (reference sequence). For the CDR3, the DNA is TGTGCCAGCAGCTTACCAGTTAGCACTGAAGCTTTCTTT. Translating gives CASSLPVSTEAFF. Based on the CDR3 plus reference TRBV7-9 and TRBJ1-1, the full variable domain is DTGVSQNPRHKITKRGQNVTFRCDPISEHNRLYWYRQTLGQGPEFLTYFQNEAQLEKSRLLSDRFSAERPKGSFSTLEIQRTEQGDSAMYLCASSLPVSTEAFFGQGTRLTVV.

The genes are TRBV12-3 or TRBV12-4 and TRBJ1-4, with D perhaps TRBD1 (5 bases). The CDR3 has 12 residues. With 6 bases removed from V and 8 bases from J, the gap between germline ends came to 10 bases. The CDR3 sequence: CASSGTAEKLFF. The CDR3 DNA sequence: TGTGCCAGCAGCGGGACCGCAGAAAAACTGTTTTTT.

The V and J genes are TRBV7-8 and TRBJ2-3, with a weak D call TRBD2 (5 bases). Trimming took 4 bases from V and 2 from J, leaving 19 bases between them. The length of the CDR3 is 17 residues. CDR1 is SGHVS, CDR2 FQNEAQ, per germline. The CDR3 sequence: CASSWMPPSGPTDTQYF. The CDR3 region has the DNA TGTGCCAGCAGCTGGATGCCCCCCAGCGGCCCCACAGATACGCAGTATTTT.

The chain couples TRBV7-2 to TRBJ1-2; 10 nucleotides agree with TRBD1. Trimming at V came to 5 bases and at J to 8 bases, leaving 17 bases not matched to a gene. The CDR3 consists of 17 residues. Germline CDR1 reads SGHTA; CDR2 reads FQGNSA. The CDR3 here is CASSRTPTWTGGGGYTF. CDR3 nucleotide sequence: TGTGCCAGCAGCCGAACTCCTACATGGACAGGGGGTGGAGGCTACACCTTC.

This chain joins TRBV29-1 and TRBJ2-5, with 9 bases identical to TRBD1. Unmatched junction bases numbered 8, after V lost 7 bases and J lost 5 bases. Looked up from germline, CDR1 is SQVTM and CDR2 is ANQGSEA. The CDR3 consists of 13 residues. CDR3 amino acids: CSALQGAWETQYF. In nucleotides, the CDR3 is TGCAGCGCCCTACAGGGGGCTTGGGAGACCCAGTACTTC.

In its sample, this clonotype was seen a few times. This chain joins TRBV27 and TRBJ2-3; D could derive from TRBD1 or TRBD2 (6 bases each). Deletions cut 9 bases from V and 4 bases from J, with 14 bases between. CDR1 MNHEY and CDR2 SMNVEV come from the germline V gene (reference sequence). This CDR3 is 13 amino acids long. DNA for the CDR3: TGTGCCAGTAGGGGGGCTCGACCAGATACGCAGTATTTT. It translates to CASRGARPDTQYF.

The chain is built from TRBV12-3 or TRBV12-4 and TRBJ1-2; 9 bases map to TRBD1. CDR3 length: 13 residues. Losses at the gene ends were 6 bases for V and 5 bases for J; bases not matched to a gene: 4. CDR3 loop: CASRQGARYGYTF. DNA for the CDR3: TGTGCCAGCAGACAGGGGGCTCGGTATGGCTACACCTTC.

This clonotype has just a few counts. V is TRBV12-3 or TRBV12-4 and J is TRBJ2-1, with 7 bases lining up with TRBD2. J lost 1 base, V lost 4 bases, and 16 bases had no gene match. The CDR3 loop spans 19 amino acids. The CDR3 region is CASSSPFGGRGSSYNEQFF. The CDR3 DNA is TGTGCCAGCAGTTCCCCATTTGGAGGGCGGGGGTCGTCCTACAATGAGCAGTTCTTC.